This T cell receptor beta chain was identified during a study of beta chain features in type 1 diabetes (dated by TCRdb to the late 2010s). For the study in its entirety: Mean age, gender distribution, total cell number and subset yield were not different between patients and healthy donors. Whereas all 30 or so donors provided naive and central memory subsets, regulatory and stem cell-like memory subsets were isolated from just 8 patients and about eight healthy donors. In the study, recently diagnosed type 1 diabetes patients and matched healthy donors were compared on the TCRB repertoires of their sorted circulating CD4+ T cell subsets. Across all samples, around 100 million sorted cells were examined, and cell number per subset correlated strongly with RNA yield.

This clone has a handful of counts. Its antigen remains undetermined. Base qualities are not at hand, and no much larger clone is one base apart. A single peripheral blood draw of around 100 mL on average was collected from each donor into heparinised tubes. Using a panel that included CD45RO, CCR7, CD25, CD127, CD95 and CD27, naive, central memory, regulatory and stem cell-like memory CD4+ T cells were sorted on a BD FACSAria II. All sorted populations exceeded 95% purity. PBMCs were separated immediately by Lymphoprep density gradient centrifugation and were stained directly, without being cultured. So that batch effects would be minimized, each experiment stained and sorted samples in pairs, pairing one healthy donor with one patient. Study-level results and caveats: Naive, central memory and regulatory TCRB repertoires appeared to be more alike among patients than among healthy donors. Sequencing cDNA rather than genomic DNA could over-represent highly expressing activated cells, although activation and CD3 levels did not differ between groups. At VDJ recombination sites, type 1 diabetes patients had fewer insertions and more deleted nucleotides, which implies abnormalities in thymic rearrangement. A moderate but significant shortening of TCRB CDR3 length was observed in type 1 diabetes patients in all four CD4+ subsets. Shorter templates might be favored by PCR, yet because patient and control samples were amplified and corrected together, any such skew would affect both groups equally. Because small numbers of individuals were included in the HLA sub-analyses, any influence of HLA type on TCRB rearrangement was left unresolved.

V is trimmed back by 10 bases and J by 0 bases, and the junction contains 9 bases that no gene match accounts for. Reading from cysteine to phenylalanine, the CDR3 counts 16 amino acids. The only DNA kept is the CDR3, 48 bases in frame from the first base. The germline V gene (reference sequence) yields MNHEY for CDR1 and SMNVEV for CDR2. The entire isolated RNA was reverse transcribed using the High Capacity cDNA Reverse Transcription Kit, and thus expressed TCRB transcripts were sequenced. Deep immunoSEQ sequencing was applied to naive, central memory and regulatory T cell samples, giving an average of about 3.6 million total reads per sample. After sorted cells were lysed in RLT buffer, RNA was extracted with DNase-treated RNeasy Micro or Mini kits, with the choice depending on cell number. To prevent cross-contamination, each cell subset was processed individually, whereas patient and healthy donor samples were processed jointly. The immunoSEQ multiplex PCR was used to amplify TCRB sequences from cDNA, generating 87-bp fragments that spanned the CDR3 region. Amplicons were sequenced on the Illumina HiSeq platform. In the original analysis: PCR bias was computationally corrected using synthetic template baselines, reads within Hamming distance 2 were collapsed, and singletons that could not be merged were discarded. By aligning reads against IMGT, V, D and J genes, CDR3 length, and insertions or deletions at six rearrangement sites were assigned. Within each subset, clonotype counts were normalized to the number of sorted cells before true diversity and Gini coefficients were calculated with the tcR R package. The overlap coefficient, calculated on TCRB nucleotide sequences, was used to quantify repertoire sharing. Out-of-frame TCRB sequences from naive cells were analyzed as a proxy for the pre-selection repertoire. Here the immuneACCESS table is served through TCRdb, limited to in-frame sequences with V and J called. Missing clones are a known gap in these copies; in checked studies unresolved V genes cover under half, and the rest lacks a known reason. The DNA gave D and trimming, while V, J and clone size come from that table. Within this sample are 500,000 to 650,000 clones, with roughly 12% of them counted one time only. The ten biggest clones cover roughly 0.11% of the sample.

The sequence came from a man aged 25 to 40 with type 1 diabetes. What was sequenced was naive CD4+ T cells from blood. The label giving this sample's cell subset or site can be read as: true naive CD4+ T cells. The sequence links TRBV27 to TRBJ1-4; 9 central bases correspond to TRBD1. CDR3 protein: CATRGTGHPTNEKLFF. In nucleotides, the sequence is TGTGCCACCCGCGGGACAGGGCACCCAACTAATGAAAAACTGTTTTTT.